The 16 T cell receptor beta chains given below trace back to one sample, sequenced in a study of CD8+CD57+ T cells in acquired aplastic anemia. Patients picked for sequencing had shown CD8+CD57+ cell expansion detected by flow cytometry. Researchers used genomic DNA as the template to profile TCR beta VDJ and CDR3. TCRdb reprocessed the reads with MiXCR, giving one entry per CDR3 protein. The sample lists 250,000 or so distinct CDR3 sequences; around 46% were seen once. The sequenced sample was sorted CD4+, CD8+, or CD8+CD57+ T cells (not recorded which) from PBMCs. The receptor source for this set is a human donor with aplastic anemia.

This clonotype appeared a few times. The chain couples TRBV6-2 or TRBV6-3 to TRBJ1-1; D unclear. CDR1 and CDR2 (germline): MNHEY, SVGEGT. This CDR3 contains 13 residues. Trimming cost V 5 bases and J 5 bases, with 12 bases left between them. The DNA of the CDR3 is TGTGCCAGCAGTAACCACTCAGAGACTGAAGCTTTCTTT. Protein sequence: CASSNHSETEAFF.

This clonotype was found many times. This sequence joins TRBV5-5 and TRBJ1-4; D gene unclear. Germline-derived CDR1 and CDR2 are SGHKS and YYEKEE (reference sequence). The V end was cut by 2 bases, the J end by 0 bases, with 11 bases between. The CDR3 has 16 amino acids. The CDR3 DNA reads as TGTGCCAGCAGCTTAGAGGACGTTGCAACTAATGAAAAACTGTTTTTT. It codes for CASSLEDVATNEKLFF. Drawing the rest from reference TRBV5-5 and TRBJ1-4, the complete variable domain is DAGVTQSPTHLIKTRGQQVTLRCSPISGHKSVSWYQQVLGQGPQFIFQYYEKEERGRGNFPDRFSARQFPNYSSELNVNALLLGDSALYLCASSLEDVATNEKLFFGSGTQLSVL.

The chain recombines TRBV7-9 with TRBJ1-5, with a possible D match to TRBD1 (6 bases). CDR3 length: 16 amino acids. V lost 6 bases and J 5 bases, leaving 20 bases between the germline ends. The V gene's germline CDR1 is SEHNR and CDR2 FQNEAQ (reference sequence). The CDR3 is CASSLSRGTSYQPQHF. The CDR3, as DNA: TGTGCCAGCAGTTTATCAAGGGGGACGTCCTATCAGCCCCAGCATTTT.

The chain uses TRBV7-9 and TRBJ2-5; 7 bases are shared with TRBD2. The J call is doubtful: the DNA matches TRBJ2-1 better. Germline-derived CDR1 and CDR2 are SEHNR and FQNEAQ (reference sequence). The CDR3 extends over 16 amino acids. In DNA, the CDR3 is TGTGCCAGCAGCTTGGGCAGCGGGACCCTTTACAATGAGCAGTTCTTC. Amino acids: CASSLGSGTLYNEQFF.

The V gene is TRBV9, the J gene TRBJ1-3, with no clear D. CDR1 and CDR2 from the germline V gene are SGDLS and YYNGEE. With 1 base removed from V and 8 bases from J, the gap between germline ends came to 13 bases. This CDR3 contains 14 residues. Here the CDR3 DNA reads TGTGCCAGCAGCGTATTCGGGGAGGAGGACACCATATATTTT. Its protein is CASSVFGEEDTIYF.

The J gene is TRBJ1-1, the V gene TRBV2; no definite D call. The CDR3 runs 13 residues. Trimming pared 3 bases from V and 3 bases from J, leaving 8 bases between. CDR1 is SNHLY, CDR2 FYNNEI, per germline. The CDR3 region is CASSDGRDTEAFF. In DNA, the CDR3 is TGTGCCAGCAGTGATGGGCGGGACACTGAAGCTTTCTTT.

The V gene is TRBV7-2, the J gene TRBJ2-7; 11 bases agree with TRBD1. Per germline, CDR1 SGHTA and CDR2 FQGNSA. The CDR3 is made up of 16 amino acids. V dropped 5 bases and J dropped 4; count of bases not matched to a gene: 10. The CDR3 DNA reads TGTGCCAGCAGCCCCAAAGCGGGGACAGGGGGTTACGAGCAGTACTTC. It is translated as CASSPKAGTGGYEQYF.

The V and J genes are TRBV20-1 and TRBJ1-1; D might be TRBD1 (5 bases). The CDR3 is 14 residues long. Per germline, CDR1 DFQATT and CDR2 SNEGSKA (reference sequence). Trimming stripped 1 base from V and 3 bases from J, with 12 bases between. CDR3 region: CSARGDSEDTEAFF. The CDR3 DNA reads TGCAGTGCTAGAGGGGACTCGGAGGACACTGAAGCTTTCTTT.

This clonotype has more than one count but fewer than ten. For the CDR3, the DNA is TGTGCCAGCAGCCTTCGGACAGGGTTTACAGATACGCAGTATTTT. It encodes CASSLRTGFTDTQYF. The J gene is TRBJ2-3, the V gene TRBV11-1, with 8 positions matching TRBD1. The CDR3 loop spans 15 amino acids. Germline values: CDR1 SGHAT, CDR2 FQDESV (reference sequence). The ends lost 5 bases at V and 3 bases at J; junction bases unmatched: 7.

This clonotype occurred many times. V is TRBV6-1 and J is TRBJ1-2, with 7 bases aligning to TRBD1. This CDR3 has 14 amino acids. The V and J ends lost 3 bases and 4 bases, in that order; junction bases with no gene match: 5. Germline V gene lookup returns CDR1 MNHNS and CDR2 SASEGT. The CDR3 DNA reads TGTGCCAGCAGTGAGACAGGGTTCGGCTATGGCTACACCTTC. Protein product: CASSETGFGYGYTF.

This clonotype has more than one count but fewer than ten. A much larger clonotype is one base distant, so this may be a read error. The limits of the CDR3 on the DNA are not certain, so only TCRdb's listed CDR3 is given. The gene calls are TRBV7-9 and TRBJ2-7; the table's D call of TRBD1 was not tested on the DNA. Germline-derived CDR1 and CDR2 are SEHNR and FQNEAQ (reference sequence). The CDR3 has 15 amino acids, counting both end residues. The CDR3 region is CASSLVGTGTYERYF.

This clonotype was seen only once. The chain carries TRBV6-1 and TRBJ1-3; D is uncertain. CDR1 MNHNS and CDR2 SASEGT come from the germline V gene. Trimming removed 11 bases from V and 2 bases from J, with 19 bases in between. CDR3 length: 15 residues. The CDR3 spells CASVEVLRTGNTIYF. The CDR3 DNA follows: TGTGCCTCCGTCGAGGTTTTGAGAACTGGAAACACCATATATTTT.

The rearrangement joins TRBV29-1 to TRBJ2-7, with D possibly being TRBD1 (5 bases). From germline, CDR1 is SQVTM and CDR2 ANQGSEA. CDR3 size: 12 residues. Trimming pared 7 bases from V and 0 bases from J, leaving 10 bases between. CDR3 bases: TGCAGCGGAGAGACAGCCTCCTACGAGCAGTACTTC. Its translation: CSGETASYEQYF.

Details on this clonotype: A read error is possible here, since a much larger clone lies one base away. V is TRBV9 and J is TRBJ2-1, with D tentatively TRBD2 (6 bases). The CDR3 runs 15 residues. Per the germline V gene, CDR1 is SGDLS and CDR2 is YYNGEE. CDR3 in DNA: TGTGCCAGCAGCGTAGGGGGGGAGGCCTACGATGAGCAGTTCTTC. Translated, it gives CASSVGGEAYDEQFF.

The CDR3, as DNA: TGCAGTGCTAAAGGGGGAGCGAACACTGAAGCTTTCTTT. Its translation: CSAKGGANTEAFF. This sequence joins TRBV20-1 and TRBJ1-1; D is perhaps TRBD1 (6 bases). Trimming took off 4 bases at V and 1 base at J, with 10 bases between the two ends. Germline CDR1 DFQATT, CDR2 SNEGSKA (reference sequence). This CDR3 has 13 amino acids.

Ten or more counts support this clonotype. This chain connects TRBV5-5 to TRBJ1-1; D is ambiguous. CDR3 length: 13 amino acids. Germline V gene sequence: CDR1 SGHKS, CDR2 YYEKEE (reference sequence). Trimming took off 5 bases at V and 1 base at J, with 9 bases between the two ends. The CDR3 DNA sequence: TGTGCCAGCAGATCGACCCCGAACACTGAAGCTTTCTTT. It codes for CASRSTPNTEAFF. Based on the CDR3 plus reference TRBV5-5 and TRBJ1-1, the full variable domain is DAGVTQSPTHLIKTRGQQVTLRCSPISGHKSVSWYQQVLGQGPQFIFQYYEKEERGRGNFPDRFSARQFPNYSSELNVNALLLGDSALYLCASRSTPNTEAFFGQGTRLTVV.